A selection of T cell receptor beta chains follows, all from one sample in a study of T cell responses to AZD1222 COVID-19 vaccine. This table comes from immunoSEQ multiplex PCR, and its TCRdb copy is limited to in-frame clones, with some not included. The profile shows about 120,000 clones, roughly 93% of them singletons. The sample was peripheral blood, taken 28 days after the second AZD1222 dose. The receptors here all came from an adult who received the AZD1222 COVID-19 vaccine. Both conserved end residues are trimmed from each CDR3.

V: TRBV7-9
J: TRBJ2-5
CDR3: ASSLGLAGGEETQY

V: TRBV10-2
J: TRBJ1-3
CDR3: ASSEVGGSGNTIY

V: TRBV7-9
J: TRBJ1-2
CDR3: ASSSLQSNYGYT

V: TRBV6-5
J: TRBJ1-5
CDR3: ASSPDRGGNQPQH

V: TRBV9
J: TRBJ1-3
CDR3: ASSVDGFTIY

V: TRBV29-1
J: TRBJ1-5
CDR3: SVEVGVGGSNQPQH

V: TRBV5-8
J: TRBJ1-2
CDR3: ASSLEIGQIGDNYGYT

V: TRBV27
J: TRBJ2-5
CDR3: ASTRGGGRWSPVETQY

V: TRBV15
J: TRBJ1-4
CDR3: ATSRGQDNEKLF

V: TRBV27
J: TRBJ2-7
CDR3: ASSRFQGLSYEQY

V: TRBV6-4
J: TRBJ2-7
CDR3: ASSPRGGLSYEQY

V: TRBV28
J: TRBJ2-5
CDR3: ASSLGTGGMETQY

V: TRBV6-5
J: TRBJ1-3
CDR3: ASRSGASGNTIY

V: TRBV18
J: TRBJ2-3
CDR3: ASSPRRGIGTDTQY

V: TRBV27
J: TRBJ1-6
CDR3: ASSRTGEVGSPLH

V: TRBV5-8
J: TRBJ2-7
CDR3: ASSFRGTSDLPYEQY

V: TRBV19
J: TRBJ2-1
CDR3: ASRNLDGYNEQF

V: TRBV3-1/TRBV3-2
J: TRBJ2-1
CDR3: ASSRKGGANEQF

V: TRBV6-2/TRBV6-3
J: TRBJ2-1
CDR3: ASSRAVDNEQF

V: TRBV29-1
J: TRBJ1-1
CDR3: SGCGPRGYTEAF

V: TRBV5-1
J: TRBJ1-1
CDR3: ASSLEASLNTEAF

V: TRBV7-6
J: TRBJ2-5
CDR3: ASSVGPGSQETQY

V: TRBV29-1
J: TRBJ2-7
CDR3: SVEFGLASSYEQY

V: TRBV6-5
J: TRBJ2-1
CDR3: ASSYPTGLGVNEQF

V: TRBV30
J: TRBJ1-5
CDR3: AWSVSSRGNQPQH

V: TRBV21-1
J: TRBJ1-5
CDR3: ASSKVSRPAGRSQPQH

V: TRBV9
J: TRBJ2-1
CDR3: ASSPPRAEQF

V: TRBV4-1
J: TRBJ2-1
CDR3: ASSLLAGSSYNEQF

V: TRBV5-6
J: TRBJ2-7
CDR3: ASSFDTGEQY

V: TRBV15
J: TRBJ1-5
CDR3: ATSRAGMSNQPQH

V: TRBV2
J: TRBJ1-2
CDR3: AGLAANYGYT

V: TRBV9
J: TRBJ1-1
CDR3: ASSSSTAPMNTEAF

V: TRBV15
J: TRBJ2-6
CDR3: ATSRELVQGSGANVLT

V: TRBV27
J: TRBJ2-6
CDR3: ASSLTFANVLT

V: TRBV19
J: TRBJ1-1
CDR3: ASSSGGRTEAF

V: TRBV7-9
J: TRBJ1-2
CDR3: ASSQGLTYGYT

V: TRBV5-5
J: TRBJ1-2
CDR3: ASSIDQGMSYGYT

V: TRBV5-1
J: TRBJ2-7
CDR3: ASSLGARQERSSYEQY

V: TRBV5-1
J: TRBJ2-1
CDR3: ASSYWGRYNEQF

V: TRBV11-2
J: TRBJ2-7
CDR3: ASSPLRWREYEQY

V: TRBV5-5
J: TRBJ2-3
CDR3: ASSDSAGSTDTQY

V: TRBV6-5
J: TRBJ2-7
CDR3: ASSYGGGTYEQY

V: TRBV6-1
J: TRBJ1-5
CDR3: ASSEARGTGDNQPQH

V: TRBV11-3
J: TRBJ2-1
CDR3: ASSPHRSYNEQF

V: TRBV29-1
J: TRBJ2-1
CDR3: SVDRREGYNEQF

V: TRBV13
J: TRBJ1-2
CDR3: ASSRPGTPRYT

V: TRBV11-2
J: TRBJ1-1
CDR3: ASSLEINLFEAF

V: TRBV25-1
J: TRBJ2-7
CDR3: ASTITGQGYEQY

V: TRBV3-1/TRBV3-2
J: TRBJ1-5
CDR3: ASSQDLTREPQH

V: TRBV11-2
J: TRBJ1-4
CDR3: ASSFKGGGNEKLF

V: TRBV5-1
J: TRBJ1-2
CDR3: ASSLGQGANYGYT

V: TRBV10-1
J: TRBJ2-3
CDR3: ASSDLGLAGTDTQY